The rows below give T cell receptor beta chains drawn from one sample of a study of radiotherapy plus CTLA-4 blockade in lung cancer. The method was immunoSEQ multiplex PCR; TCRdb's version includes in-frame clones alone and lacks a portion of them. Among 85,000 to 90,000 clones, 72% were seen once, and the ten largest hold roughly 13%. The specimen was peripheral blood, collected from a patient treated with radiotherapy plus ipilimumab. These receptors came from a human donor with non-small cell lung cancer that progressed on radiotherapy plus ipilimumab. The CDR3 runs from the conserved cysteine through the conserved F or W.

TRBV19,CASSMGTSGSPGELFF
TRBV5-4,CASSLVGPSGNTIYF
TRBV27,CASSPGVAERGDTQYF
TRBV11-2,CASRSGTSSDTQYF
TRBV6-6,CASSYFGGSNTGELFF
TRBV29-1,CSVRPTGGNEKLFF
TRBV4-3,CASSQDWGSYYEQYF
TRBV15,CATSRGREDTEAFF
TRBV6-4,CASSQQGGNNEQFF
TRBV10-3,CAISGLTGNTEAFF
TRBV6-1,CASKLAASSYEQYF
TRBV28,CASSPPGRNMNTEAFF
TRBV10-2,CASSESLSYEQYF
TRBV28,CASSLSDYEQYF
TRBV9,CASSVDTGNKEAFF
TRBV5-8,CASSFQGNIQYF
TRBV28,CASSLGTYNEKLFF
TRBV6-5,CASRLSPYEQYF
TRBV28,CASRQGELYEQFF
TRBV30,CAWNRQGGGYEQYF
TRBV5-1,CASSQFHGRGYEQYF
TRBV19,CASSPLAASGDEQYF
TRBV10-2,CASSPDGEQFF
TRBV7-2,CASSLNPGAFGGAFF
TRBV11-2,CASSRRLDETQYF
TRBV19,CASSFGSYNEQFF
TRBV9,CASSVDGQGPSEQYF
TRBV6-6,CASNMGKGVDYGYTF
TRBV4-2,CASSSSGRDDNEQFF
TRBV4-3,CASSQDFSVYNEQFF
TRBV4-2,CASSPQGSGANVLTF